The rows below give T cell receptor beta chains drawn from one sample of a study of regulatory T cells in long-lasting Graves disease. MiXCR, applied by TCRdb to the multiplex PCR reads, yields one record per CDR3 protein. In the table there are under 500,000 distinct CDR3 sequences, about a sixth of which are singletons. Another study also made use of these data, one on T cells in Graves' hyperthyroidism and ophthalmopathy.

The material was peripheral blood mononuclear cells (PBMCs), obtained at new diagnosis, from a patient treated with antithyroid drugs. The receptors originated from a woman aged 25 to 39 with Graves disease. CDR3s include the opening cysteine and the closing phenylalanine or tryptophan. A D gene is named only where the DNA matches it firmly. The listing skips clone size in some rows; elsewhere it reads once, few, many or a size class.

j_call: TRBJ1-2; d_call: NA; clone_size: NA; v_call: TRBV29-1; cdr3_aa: CSVGTNDGYTF; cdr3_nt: TGCAGCGTTGGGACAAACGATGGCTACACCTTC
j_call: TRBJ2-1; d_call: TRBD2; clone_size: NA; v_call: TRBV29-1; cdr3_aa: CSVVSTSGRVSNEQFF; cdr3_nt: TGCAGCGTCGTTTCGACTAGCGGGAGGGTCTCCAATGAGCAGTTCTTC
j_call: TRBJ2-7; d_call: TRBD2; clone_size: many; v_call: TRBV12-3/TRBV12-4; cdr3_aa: CASGSGNTYEQYF; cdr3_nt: TGTGCCAGCGGTAGCGGGAACACCTACGAGCAGTACTTC
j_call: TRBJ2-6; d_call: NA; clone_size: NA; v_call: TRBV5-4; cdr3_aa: CASSPGGGANVLTF; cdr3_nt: TGTGCCAGCAGCCCCGGTGGTGGGGCCAACGTCCTGACTTTC
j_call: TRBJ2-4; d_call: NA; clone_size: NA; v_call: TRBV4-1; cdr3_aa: CASSQDWGSGVKNIQYF; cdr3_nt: TGCGCCAGCAGCCAAGACTGGGGGTCAGGGGTTAAAAACATTCAGTACTTC
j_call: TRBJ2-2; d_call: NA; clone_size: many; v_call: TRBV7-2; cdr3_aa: CASSFANTGELFF; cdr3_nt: TGTGCCAGCAGCTTCGCGAACACCGGGGAGCTGTTTTTT
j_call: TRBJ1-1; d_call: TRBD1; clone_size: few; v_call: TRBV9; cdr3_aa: CASSPRQGSNTEAFF; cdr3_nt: TGTGCCAGCAGCCCAAGACAGGGCTCCAACACTGAAGCTTTCTTT
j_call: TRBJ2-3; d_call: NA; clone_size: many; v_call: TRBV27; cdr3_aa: CASGLGSTDTQYF; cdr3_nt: TGTGCCAGCGGCCTGGGGAGCACAGATACGCAGTATTTT
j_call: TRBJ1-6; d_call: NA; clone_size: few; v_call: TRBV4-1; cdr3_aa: CASSHTDPGGNSPLHF; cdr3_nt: TGCGCCAGCAGCCACACCGATCCGGGTGGTAATTCACCCCTCCACTTT
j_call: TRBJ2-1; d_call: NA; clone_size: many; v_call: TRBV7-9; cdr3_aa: CASSLIRGNEQFF; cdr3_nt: TGTGCCAGCAGCTTAATTCGAGGAAATGAGCAGTTCTTC
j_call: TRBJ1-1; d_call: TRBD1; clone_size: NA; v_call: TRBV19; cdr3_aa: CASSARQGISAEAFF; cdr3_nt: TGTGCCAGTAGTGCCCGACAGGGGATAAGCGCTGAAGCTTTCTTT
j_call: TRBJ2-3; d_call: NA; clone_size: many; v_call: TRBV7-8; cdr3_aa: CASSLEGGMGTDTQYF; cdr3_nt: TGTGCCAGCAGCTTAGAGGGCGGGATGGGCACAGATACGCAGTATTTT
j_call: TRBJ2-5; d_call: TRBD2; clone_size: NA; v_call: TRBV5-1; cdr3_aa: CASSLRAGAGETQYF; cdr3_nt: TGCGCCAGCAGCCTAAGAGCGGGAGCGGGGGAGACCCAGTACTTC
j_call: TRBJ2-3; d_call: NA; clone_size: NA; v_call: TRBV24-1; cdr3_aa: CATSDLRASRADTQYF; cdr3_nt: TGTGCCACCAGTGATTTGAGAGCGTCTCGCGCAGATACGCAGTATTTT
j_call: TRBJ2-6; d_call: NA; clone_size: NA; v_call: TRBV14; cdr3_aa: CASSQDRWPGANVLTF; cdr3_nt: TGTGCCAGCAGCCAAGATCGGTGGCCTGGGGCCAACGTCCTGACTTTC
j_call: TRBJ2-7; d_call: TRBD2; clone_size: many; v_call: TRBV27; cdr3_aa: CASWEAGGEQYF; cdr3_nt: TGTGCCAGCTGGGAGGCGGGAGGCGAGCAGTACTTC
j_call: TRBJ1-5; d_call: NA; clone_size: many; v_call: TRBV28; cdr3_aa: CASSQPTRNQPQHF; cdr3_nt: TGTGCCAGCAGCCAACCTACAAGGAATCAGCCCCAGCATTTT
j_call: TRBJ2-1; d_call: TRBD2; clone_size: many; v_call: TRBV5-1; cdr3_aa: CASSPGGPGNEQFF; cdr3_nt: TGTGCCAGCAGTCCGGGAGGGCCGGGGAATGAGCAGTTCTTC
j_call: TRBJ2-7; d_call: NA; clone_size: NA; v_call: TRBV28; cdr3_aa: CASSLWGGSKSYEQYF; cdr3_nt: TGTGCCAGCAGTTTATGGGGGGGCAGCAAGTCCTACGAGCAGTACTTC
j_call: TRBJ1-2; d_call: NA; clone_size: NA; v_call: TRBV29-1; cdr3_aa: CSVEERFEVSYGYTF; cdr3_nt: TGCAGCGTTGAAGAAAGGTTCGAAGTTAGCTATGGCTACACCTTC
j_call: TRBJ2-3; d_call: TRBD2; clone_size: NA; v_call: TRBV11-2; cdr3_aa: CASSRFSGRASTYTQYF; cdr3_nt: TGTGCCAGCAGCCGATTTAGCGGGAGAGCTAGCACATATACGCAGTATTTC
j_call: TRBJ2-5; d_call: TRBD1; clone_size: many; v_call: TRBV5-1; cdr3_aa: CASSRNRGMETQYF; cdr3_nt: TGCGCCAGCAGCCGTAACAGGGGTATGGAGACCCAGTACTTC
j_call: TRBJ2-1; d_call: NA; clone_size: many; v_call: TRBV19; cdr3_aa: CASSIRGAPTGNEDRRSYNEQFF; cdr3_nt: TGTGCCAGTAGTATAAGAGGGGCACCGACAGGTAACGAGGATCGGAGGTCATACAATGAGCAGTTCTTC
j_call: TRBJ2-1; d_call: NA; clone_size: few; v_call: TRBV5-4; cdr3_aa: CASSQDSSSYNEQFF; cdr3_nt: TGTGCCAGCAGCCAGGACTCTAGCTCCTACAATGAGCAGTTCTTC
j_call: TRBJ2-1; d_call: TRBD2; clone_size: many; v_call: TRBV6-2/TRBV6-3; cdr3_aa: CASSWEAGGPVNEQFF; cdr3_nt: TGTGCCAGCAGTTGGGAAGCGGGAGGGCCGGTGAATGAGCAGTTCTTC
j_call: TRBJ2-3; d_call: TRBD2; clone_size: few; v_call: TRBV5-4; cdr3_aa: CASSPSSGDTDTQYF; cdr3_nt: TGTGCCAGCAGTCCTTCTAGCGGAGACACAGATACGCAGTATTTT
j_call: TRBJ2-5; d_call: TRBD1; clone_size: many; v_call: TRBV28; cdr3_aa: CASIGQGAAQRETQYF; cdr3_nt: TGTGCCAGCATTGGACAGGGGGCCGCCCAAAGAGAGACCCAGTACTTC
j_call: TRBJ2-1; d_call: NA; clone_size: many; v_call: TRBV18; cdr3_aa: CASSPTGRRSYNEQFF; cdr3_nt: TGTGCCAGCTCACCCACAGGGAGGCGGTCCTACAATGAGCAGTTCTTC
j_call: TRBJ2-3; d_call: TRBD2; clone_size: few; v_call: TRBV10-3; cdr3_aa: CAISGGLAGVADTQYF; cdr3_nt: TGTGCCATCAGTGGGGGACTAGCGGGAGTTGCAGATACGCAGTATTTT
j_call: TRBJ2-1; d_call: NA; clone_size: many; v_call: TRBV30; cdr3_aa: CAWTPQGLNGNEQFF; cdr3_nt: TGTGCCTGGACACCCCAGGGTCTCAATGGCAATGAGCAGTTCTTC
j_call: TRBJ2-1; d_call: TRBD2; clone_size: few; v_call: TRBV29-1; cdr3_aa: CSGEGLAGGTSYNEQFF; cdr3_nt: TGCAGCGGTGAAGGTCTAGCGGGAGGTACCTCCTACAATGAGCAGTTCTTC
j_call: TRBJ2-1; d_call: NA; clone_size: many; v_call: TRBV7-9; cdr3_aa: CASSPGPSDEQFF; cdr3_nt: TGTGCCAGCAGCCCGGGACCATCGGATGAGCAGTTCTTC
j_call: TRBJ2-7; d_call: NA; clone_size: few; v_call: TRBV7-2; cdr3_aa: CASSLASSSSYEQYF; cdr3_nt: TGTGCCAGCAGCTTAGCTAGTAGTAGCTCCTACGAGCAGTACTTC